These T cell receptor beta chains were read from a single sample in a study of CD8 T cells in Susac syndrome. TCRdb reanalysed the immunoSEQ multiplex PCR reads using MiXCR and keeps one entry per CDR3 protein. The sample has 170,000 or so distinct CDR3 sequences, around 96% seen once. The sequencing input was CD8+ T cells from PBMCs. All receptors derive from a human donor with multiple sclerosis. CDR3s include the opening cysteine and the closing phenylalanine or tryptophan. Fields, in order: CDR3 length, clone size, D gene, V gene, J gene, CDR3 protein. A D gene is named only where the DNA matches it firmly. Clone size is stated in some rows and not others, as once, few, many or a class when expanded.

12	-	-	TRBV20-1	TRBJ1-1	CSARDPHTEAFF
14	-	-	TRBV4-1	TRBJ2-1	CASSHADQYNEQFF
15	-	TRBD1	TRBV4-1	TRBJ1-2	CASSSGTGPNYGYTF
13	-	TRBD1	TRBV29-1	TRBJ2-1	CSVVLWDRNEQFF
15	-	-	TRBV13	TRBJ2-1	CASSLGQGNLNEQFF
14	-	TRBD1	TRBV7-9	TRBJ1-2	CASSLLAGGYGYTF
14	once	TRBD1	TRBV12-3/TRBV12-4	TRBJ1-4	CASSQDRGGEKLFF
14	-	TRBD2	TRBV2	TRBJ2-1	CATMSGTSIRNEFF
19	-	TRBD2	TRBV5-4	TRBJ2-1	CASSSTTSGWMRSYNEQFF
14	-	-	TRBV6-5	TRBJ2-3	CASSPGQRADTQYF
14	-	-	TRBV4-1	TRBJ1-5	CASSQETGSQPQHF
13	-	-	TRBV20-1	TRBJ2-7	CSARGGTSYEQYF
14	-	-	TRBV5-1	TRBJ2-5	CASRTGLPGETQYF
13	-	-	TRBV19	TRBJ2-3	CASSLRPTDTQYF
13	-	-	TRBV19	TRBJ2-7	CASSMRWGYEQYF
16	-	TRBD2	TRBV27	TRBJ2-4	CASSHQRGLAKNIQYF
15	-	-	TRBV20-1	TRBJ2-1	CSGVGWRSSYNEQFF
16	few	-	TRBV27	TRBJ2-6	CASSPYRSSGANVLTF
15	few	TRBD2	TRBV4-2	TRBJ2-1	CASSHLAGGLNEQFF
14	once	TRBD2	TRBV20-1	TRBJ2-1	CSATRLAGGNEQFF
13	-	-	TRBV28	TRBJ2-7	CASTEGQTYEQYF
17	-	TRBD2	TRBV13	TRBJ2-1	CASSLVTSDEAYNEQFF
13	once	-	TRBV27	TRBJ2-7	CASSPGGLDEQYF